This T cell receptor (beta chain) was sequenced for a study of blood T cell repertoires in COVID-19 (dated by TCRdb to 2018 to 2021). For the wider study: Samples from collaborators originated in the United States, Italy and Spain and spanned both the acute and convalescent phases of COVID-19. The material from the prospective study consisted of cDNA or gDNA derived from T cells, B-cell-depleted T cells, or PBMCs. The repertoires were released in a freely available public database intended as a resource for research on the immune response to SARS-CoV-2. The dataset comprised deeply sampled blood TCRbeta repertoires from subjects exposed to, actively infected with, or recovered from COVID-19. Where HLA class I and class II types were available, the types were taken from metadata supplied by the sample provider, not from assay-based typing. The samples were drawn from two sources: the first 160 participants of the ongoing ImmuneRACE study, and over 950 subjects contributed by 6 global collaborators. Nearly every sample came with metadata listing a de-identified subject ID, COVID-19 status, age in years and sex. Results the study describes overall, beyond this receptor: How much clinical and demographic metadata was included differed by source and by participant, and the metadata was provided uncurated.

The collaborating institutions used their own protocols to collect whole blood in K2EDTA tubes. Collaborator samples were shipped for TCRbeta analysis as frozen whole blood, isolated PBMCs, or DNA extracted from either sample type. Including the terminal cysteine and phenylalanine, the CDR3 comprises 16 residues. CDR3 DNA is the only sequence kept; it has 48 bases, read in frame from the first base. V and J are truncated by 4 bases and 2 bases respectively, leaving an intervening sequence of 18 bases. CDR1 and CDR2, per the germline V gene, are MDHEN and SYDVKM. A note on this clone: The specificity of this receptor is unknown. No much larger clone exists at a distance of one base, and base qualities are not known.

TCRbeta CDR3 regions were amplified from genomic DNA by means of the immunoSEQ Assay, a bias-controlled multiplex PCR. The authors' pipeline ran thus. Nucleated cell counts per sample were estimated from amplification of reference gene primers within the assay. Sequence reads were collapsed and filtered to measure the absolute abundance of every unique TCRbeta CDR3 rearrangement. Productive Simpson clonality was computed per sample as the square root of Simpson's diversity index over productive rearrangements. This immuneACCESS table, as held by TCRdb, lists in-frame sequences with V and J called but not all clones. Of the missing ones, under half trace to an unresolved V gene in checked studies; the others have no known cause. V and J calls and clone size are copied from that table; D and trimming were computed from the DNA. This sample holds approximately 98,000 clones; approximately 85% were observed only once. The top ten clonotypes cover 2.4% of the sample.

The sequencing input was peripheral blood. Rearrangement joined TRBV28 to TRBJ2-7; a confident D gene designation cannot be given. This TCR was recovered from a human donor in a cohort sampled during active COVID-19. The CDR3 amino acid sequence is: CASSSGSDRLPYEQYF. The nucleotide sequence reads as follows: TGTGCCAGCAGTTCTGGCTCGGATCGACTGCCCTACGAGCAGTACTTC.